This T cell receptor beta chain was recorded in a study of T-cell reconstitution after alpha-beta-depleted transplantation in children listed by TCRdb under 2016. With regard to the full study: The study quantitatively tracked T-cell immune reconstitution after TCRalphabeta/CD19-depleted allogeneic hematopoietic cell transplantation in children using TCR repertoire profiling. Overall study results and their limits: In some patients, the high TCRbeta diversity seen at day 60 was put down to recipient T cells and intrathymic progenitors that had survived conditioning. The frequencies of hyperexpanded clones fell over the following months, and after one year, T-cell counts and TCRbeta diversity were mostly attributed to newly produced T cells. About two months after transplant, the apparently early recovery of alphabetaT-cell counts reportedly depended on just several hundred clones that had expanded rapidly and came from non-depleted graft cells.

The meaning of the sample's treatment or condition label: allogeneic hematopoietic cell transplantation with graft depleted of TCRalphabeta T cells and CD19 B cells. The children who served as transplant recipients had been given grafts of TCRalphabeta/CD19-depleted allogeneic hematopoietic cells. CDR1 and CDR2, looked up from the germline V gene (reference sequence), are DFQATT and SNEGSKA. Including the terminal cysteine and phenylalanine, the CDR3 comprises 18 residues. The kept DNA is CDR3 alone, 54 bases in frame from the first base. V loses 1 base at its end and J loses 3 bases; junction bases beyond the gene matches: 15. The method behind the library was PCR. Sequencer: Illumina HiSeq 2500. To normalize quantification of the TCRbeta repertoire, the TCR libraries were built with molecular barcoding that relied on unique molecular identifiers. Using fastp at Q25 and MiXCR, TCRdb reprocessed the public reads and kept productive beta chains. Entries are consolidated by CDR3 protein sequence, retaining the most common genes and DNA. The sample records 300,000 or so distinct CDR3 sequences, around 20% of which are singletons. The ten largest clonotypes hold over 9.5% of the sample.

Note on this clonotype: This receptor's antigen is unknown. No much larger clone exists at a distance of one base, and base qualities are not known.

The sample was PBMCs, mostly from graft donor cells, taken 180 days after TCRalphabeta/CD19-depleted stem cell transplant. The chain uses TRBV20-1 and TRBJ1-2; 9 central nucleotides agree with TRBD1. This TCR came from a male patient younger than 18 who had a stem cell transplant for acute lymphoblastic leukemia, so the T cells may come from the graft donor. The encoded CDR3 is CSARVRTMPGTGYYGYTF. The DNA sequence follows: TGCAGTGCTAGAGTCCGAACAATGCCCGGGACAGGGTACTATGGCTACACCTTC.